This T cell receptor beta chain is drawn from a study of blood T cell repertoires in COVID-19. TCRdb keeps only in-frame clones here, not all; method: immunoSEQ multiplex PCR. The sample lists some 30,000 clones, 87% occurring once. The CDR3 consists of 13 residues. Germline values: CDR1 MNHEY, CDR2 SVGAGI. Losses at the gene ends were 7 bases for V and 7 bases for J; bases not matched to a gene: 7. The chain has TRBV6-5 and TRBJ2-1; 7 nucleotides align to TRBD1. The TCR was taken from a man aged 60 to 69 with active COVID-19. The sequenced sample was peripheral blood. The CDR3 is CASNRQGQNEQFF. The CDR3 nucleotides are TGTGCCAGCAACCGACAGGGTCAGAATGAGCAGTTCTTC.